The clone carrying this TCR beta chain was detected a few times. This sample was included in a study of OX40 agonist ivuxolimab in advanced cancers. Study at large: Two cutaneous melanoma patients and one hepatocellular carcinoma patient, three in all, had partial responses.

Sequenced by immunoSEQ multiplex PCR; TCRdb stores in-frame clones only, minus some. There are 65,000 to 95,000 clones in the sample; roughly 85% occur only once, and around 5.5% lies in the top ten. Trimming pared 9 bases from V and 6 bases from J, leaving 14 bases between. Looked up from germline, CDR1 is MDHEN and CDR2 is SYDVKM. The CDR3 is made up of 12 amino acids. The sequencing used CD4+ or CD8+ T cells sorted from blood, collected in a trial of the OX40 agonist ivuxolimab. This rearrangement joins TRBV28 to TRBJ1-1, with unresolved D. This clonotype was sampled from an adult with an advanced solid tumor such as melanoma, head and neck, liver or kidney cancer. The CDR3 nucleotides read TGTGCCAGTAGGAGGGTTTCTCCTGAAGCTTTCTTT. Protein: CASRRVSPEAFF.